One sample yielded the 21 T cell receptor beta chains listed below, sequenced in a study of beta chain features in type 1 diabetes. Findings and caveats of the study: Within each of all four CD4+ subsets, Type 1 diabetes patients had TCRB CDR3s that were moderately but significantly shorter.

Their cognate antigens are unknown. As every portion of the isolated RNA was reverse transcribed, the sequencing read expressed TCRB transcripts. Sequencing was performed with immunoSEQ multiplex PCR; in TCRdb, only in-frame clones are kept and a portion is missing. Among under 300,000 clones listed, around 24% were seen once. Sequencing input: naive CD4+ T cells from blood. These receptors were taken from a woman aged 25 to 39 with type 1 diabetes.

This clone was detected only a few times. The chain uses TRBV20-1 and TRBJ1-1, with TRBD1 as a possible D gene (5 bases). The V end lost 6 bases, the J end lost 13 bases, and 9 bases lay between the germline ends. The CDR3 contains 8 residues. Germline loops: CDR1 DFQATT, CDR2 SNEGSKA (reference sequence). CDR3 loop: CSAVGDFF. Here the CDR3 DNA reads TGCAGTGCAGTAGGGGATTTCTTT.

This clone was recorded a few times. The rearrangement links TRBV29-1 to TRBJ2-2; 11 nucleotides line up with TRBD1. J gave up 5 bases and V 3 bases, and 8 bases lay outside the gene matches. The CDR3 sequence is 16 residues long. The germline CDR1 and CDR2 sequences are SQVTM and ANQGSEA. The CDR3 reads CSVDQSGTGGTGELFF. DNA for the CDR3: TGCAGCGTTGACCAATCCGGGACAGGGGGAACCGGGGAGCTGTTTTTT.

The chain employs TRBV6-6 and TRBJ1-5; D is unresolved. The CDR3 is made up of 14 amino acids. Trimming stripped 7 bases from V and 2 bases from J, with 12 bases between. Germline V gene lookup returns CDR1 MNHNY and CDR2 SVGAGI (reference sequence). The CDR3 DNA follows: TGTGCCAGCACACACGAGGGAGGCAATCAGCCCCAGCATTTT. Amino acid sequence: CASTHEGGNQPQHF.

This clone was counted only a few times. This chain connects TRBV4-1 to TRBJ1-2; TRBD1 might be the D (5 bases). V was cut by 2 bases and J by 1 base, with 11 bases left in between. The germline V gene has CDR1 MGHRA and CDR2 YSYEKL. The CDR3 totals 15 residues. Here the CDR3 reads CASSQKDTYNYGYTF. The DNA of the CDR3 is TGCGCCAGCAGCCAAAAGGACACTTATAACTATGGCTACACCTTC.

The CDR3 bases are TGTGCCAGCAGCTCCGCGGCAATTCTCTATGGCTACACCTTC. This gives the protein CASSSAAILYGYTF. This chain joins TRBV7-9 and TRBJ1-2; D ambiguous. The CDR3 totals 14 residues. V dropped 4 bases and J dropped 4 bases, with 13 bases sitting between them. Germline values: CDR1 SEHNR, CDR2 FQNEAQ (reference sequence).

This clone was counted a few times. The chain employs TRBV7-3 and TRBJ2-7; a possible D gene is TRBD2 (6 bases). Deletions cut 4 bases from V and 8 bases from J, with 21 bases between. This CDR3 contains 15 residues. Germline values: CDR1 SGHTA, CDR2 FQGTGA. DNA for the CDR3: TGTGCCAGCAGCTCGGGACTGTTAGAGGGGTATAAGCAGTACTTC. This gives the protein CASSSGLLEGYKQYF.

Comment on this clone: The sample has other DNA sequences that encode this CDR3 too. The chain is built from TRBV5-1 and TRBJ1-1; TRBD1 might be the D (6 bases). The CDR3 extends over 13 amino acids. Trimming took off 3 bases at V and 1 base at J, with 7 bases between the two ends. CDR1 is SGHRS and CDR2 is YFSETQ in the germline V gene. The CDR3 is CASSSQGNTEAFF. CDR3 DNA: TGCGCCAGCAGCTCACAGGGGAACACTGAAGCTTTCTTT.

This clone occurred a few times. The chain recombines TRBV2 with TRBJ1-1; D ambiguous. The ends were cut back, 6 bases at V and 1 base at J, with 12 bases in the middle. The CDR3 spans 14 residues. CDR1 is SNHLY and CDR2 is FYNNEI in the germline V gene. The CDR3: CASRLSGSNTEAFF. CDR3 DNA: TGTGCCAGCAGATTAAGCGGTTCGAACACTGAAGCTTTCTTT.

The chain uses TRBV30 and TRBJ1-5; the match to TRBD1 covers 7 bases. Germline CDR1 and CDR2: GTSNPN and SVGIG (reference sequence). V lost 4 bases, J lost 4 bases, and 7 bases stayed unmatched. The CDR3 has 14 amino acids. The CDR3 loop reads CAWNLMDRNQPQHF. CDR3 coding DNA: TGTGCCTGGAACCTTATGGACAGGAATCAGCCCCAGCATTTT.

This clone was found a few times. The gene calls are TRBV5-1 and TRBJ2-3, with 12 bases lining up with TRBD2. V was clipped by 4 bases and J by 4 bases; unmatched bases: 7. CDR1 is SGHRS, CDR2 YFSETQ, per germline. The CDR3 spans 16 residues. CDR3: CASSRFGLAGSDTQYF. DNA of the CDR3: TGCGCCAGCAGCCGCTTCGGACTAGCGGGATCAGATACGCAGTATTTT.

This clone was recorded a few times. The rearrangement uses TRBV30 and TRBJ1-2; maybe TRBD1 (6 bases). The V end lost 7 bases, the J end lost 7 bases, and 13 bases lay between the germline ends. CDR1 and CDR2 from the germline V gene are GTSNPN and SVGIG (reference sequence). The CDR3 is 11 amino acids. CDR3 region: CAYRQAGGYTF. CDR3 bases: TGTGCCTACCGACAGGCGGGTGGCTACACCTTC. Supplemented by reference TRBV30 and TRBJ1-2, the full variable domain reads SQTIHQWPATLVQPVGSPLSLECTVEGTSNPNLYWYRQAAGRGLQLLFYSVGIGQISSEVPQNLSASRPQDRQFILSSKKLLLSDSGFYLCAYRQAGGYTFGSGTRLTVV.

V usage is TRBV30 and J usage is TRBJ1-3; 8 bases match TRBD1. Germline values: CDR1 GTSNPN, CDR2 SVGIG (reference sequence). Trimming took 3 bases from V and 3 from J; bases not matched to a gene: 10. The CDR3 totals 16 residues. The DNA of the CDR3 is TGTGCCTGGAGCACAGACTGGACAGGGAGTGGAAACACCATATATTTT. Residues: CAWSTDWTGSGNTIYF.

This clone turned up a few times. V gene TRBV6-1 combines with J gene TRBJ2-1, with D possibly TRBD2 on 6 matching bases. Germline CDR1 is MNHNS and CDR2 is SASEGT. V shed 7 bases and J shed 8 bases, with 18 bases lying between them. This CDR3 has 14 residues. The CDR3 loop reads CASKVAGTLDEQFF. In DNA form, the CDR3 reads TGTGCCAGCAAAGTTGCGGGAACGCTCGATGAGCAGTTCTTC.

For this clone: Other DNA sequences from this sample encode an identical CDR3 as well. This rearrangement joins TRBV4-2 to TRBJ2-1; weak D call: TRBD2 (5 bases). The germline CDR1 and CDR2 sequences are LGHNA and YNFKEQ. V lost 0 bases, J lost 0 bases, and 6 bases lay in between. The CDR3 sequence is 15 residues long. The CDR3 protein is CASSQEGSSYNEQFF. The CDR3 nucleotides read TGTGCCAGCAGCCAAGAAGGGAGCTCCTACAATGAGCAGTTCTTC.

In regard to this clone: Other DNA sequences within the sample encode an identical CDR3. The chain carries TRBV9 and TRBJ2-3; no reliable D call. V was trimmed by 4 bases and J by 0 bases, leaving 3 bases between them. The CDR3 contains 12 residues. CDR1 is SGDLS and CDR2 is YYNGEE in the germline V gene. The CDR3 nucleotides read TGTGCCAGCAGCTTAAGCACAGATACGCAGTATTTT. Its protein product is CASSLSTDTQYF.

CDR3 protein: CASSPLQAGEVGDTQYF. The CDR3 region has the DNA TGTGCCAGCAGCCCCCTACAAGCGGGAGAGGTGGGAGATACGCAGTATTTT. The chain is built from TRBV4-2 and TRBJ2-3; 8 positions match TRBD2. In germline, CDR1 is LGHNA, CDR2 YNFKEQ. V was clipped by 4 bases and J by 5 bases; unmatched bases: 14. The CDR3 is 17 residues long.

This clone turned up a few times. V is TRBV2 and J is TRBJ2-5; perhaps TRBD1 as D (6 bases). This CDR3 is 14 amino acids long. Germline V gene sequence: CDR1 SNHLY, CDR2 FYNNEI. V lost 6 bases and J 0 bases, leaving 11 bases between the germline ends. This CDR3 reads CASRPGAYQETQYF. The CDR3 DNA reads TGTGCCAGCAGGCCAGGGGCGTACCAAGAGACCCAGTACTTC.

This chain joins TRBV23-1 and TRBJ2-7; D gene ambiguous. TRBV23-1 is identified as an open reading frame with a role that is uncertain. V was cut by 0 bases and J by 2 bases, with 11 bases left in between. This CDR3 region has 15 residues. The CDR3 spells CASSQSWQATYEQYF. The DNA for the CDR3 is TGCGCCAGCAGTCAATCGTGGCAGGCGACCTACGAGCAGTACTTC.

In its sample, this clone was seen a few times. The chain has TRBV15 and TRBJ2-6; possible D gene TRBD2, 5 bases. CDR3 size: 17 residues. The germline V and J ends were trimmed by 0 bases and 3 bases, with 12 bases remaining between them. Germline V CDR1 and CDR2: LNHNV, YYDKDF (reference sequence). CDR3 sequence (DNA): TGTGCCACCAGCAGAGAATACGGGGTTGTTGGGGCCAACGTCCTGACTTTC. It encodes CATSREYGVVGANVLTF.

The V call is TRBV6-1, the J call TRBJ2-7, with TRBD2 identical over 10 bases. The CDR3 sequence is 15 residues long. Germline-derived CDR1 and CDR2 are MNHNS and SASEGT. J gave up 2 bases and V 7 bases, and 8 bases lay outside the gene matches. The CDR3 nucleotides are TGTGCCAGCATTCCGACTAGCGGGTACACCTACGAGCAGTACTTC. Its protein is CASIPTSGYTYEQYF.

This chain connects TRBV6-6 to TRBJ1-5, with 7 bases fitting TRBD1. The CDR3 sequence is 13 residues long. The V gene end was trimmed by 6 bases and the J gene end by 4 bases; junction bases not matched to a gene: 3. Germline V gene lookup returns CDR1 MNHNY and CDR2 SVGAGI (reference sequence). The CDR3 nucleotides are TGTGCCAGCAGAAGGGGGCAAAATCAGCCCCAGCATTTT. It translates to CASRRGQNQPQHF.